The present TCR beta chain was sequenced within a study of T cell changes during pregnancy in multiple sclerosis. V lost 6 bases to trimming and J lost 0 bases; unmatched junction nucleotides: 2. Germline CDR1 reads MNHEY; CDR2 reads SMNVEV (reference sequence). This CDR3 has 14 residues. Sequencing used immunoSEQ multiplex PCR; TCRdb keeps in-frame clones, though not all of them. The sample has 30,000 to 35,000 clones; around nine tenths are singletons. This sequence joins TRBV27 and TRBJ1-1; 9 bases match TRBD1. This clonotype originated in a female donor with multiple sclerosis, enrolled in a pregnancy study. Sequenced here: CD8+ T cells from peripheral blood mononuclear cells, sampled in the second trimester of pregnancy. CDR3 sequence reads: CASSDRGMNTEAFF. In DNA, the CDR3 is TGTGCCAGCAGCGACAGGGGGATGAACACTGAAGCTTTCTTT.